This TCR beta chain originates from a study of graft-versus-host responses after intestinal transplantation. Study details: Multivisceral, liver-intestinal, or isolated intestinal grafts were transplanted into recipients. General study points: Some patients had graft-donor T cell macrochimerism, and their allografts showed high graft-versus-host to host-versus-graft clonal ratios.

Of note for this clone: Its antigen is as yet unknown. The sample has other DNA sequences that encode this CDR3 too.

Measured with immunoSEQ multiplex PCR; TCRdb has only the in-frame clones, and not every one. The data contain tens of thousands of clones, about 90% of them singletons. The germline CDR1 and CDR2 sequences are SGHRS and YFSETQ. Trimming left V 0 bases short and J 0 bases short, with 4 bases between. The CDR3 is 13 residues long. Source: PBMCs, taken about 120 days after intestinal transplantation. The source is a human patient who received an intestinal transplant, so some T cells may come from the graft donor. This chain joins TRBV5-1 and TRBJ2-7, with D hard to call. The CDR3 reads CASSLGSSYEQYF. In DNA, the CDR3 is TGCGCCAGCAGCTTGGGGAGCTCCTACGAGCAGTACTTC.